This entry describes one T cell receptor beta chain. Its antigen is as yet unknown. Trimming removed 3 bases from V and 11 bases from J, with 12 bases in between. Germline assignment: CDR1 GTSNPN and CDR2 SVGIG (reference sequence). There are 11 residues in the CDR3. This entry is derived from a study of PD-1 blockade in classical Hodgkin lymphoma. General study points: For complete responders, baseline diversity was comparable to that of newly diagnosed patients.

Every patient experienced relapse after autologous stem cell transplantation, and brentuximab vedotin exposure varied. The repertoire was sequenced with immunoSEQ multiplex PCR; TCRdb's copy has only in-frame clones and lacks some. The data hold 900 to 1,500 clones, with 86% observed a single time. The V and J genes are TRBV30 and TRBJ2-3, with D uncertain. This TCR came from a human donor with classical Hodgkin lymphoma. The material sequenced was peripheral blood mononuclear cells (PBMCs), taken at baseline. The CDR3 here is CAWSPPDGQYF. CDR3 DNA: TGTGCCTGGAGCCCTCCGGATGGGCAGTATTTT.